The 23 T cell receptor beta chains given below trace back to one sample, sequenced in a study of regulatory T cells in long-lasting Graves disease. The time point: newly diagnosed GD, antithyroid drugs for less than 3 months. There was RNA extracted from PBMCs, and the TCR library was made from it. Building the TCR beta libraries relied on iRepertoire HTBI primers, and CDR3 regions underwent Arm-PCR. TCRdb re-derived calls from the multiplex PCR reads in MiXCR, one entry per CDR3 protein. This sample has 350,000 to 500,000 distinct CDR3 sequences, with around 15% found just once. This sample also appeared in a second study, on T cells in Graves' hyperthyroidism and ophthalmopathy.

The specimen was peripheral blood mononuclear cells (PBMCs), collected at new diagnosis, from a patient treated with antithyroid drugs. The origin of the receptors is a woman between 50 and 59 years old with Graves disease.

This clonotype has a count of ten or more. The chain couples TRBV30 to TRBJ1-1, with 9 bases matching TRBD1. This CDR3 has 14 amino acids. CDR1 and CDR2 (germline): GTSNPN, SVGIG (reference sequence). Losses at the gene ends were 5 bases for V and 8 bases for J; bases not matched to a gene: 12. CDR3 region: CAWGGGNGQGEAFF. CDR3 in DNA: TGTGCCTGGGGGGGCGGCAATGGACAGGGGGAAGCTTTCTTT. Looking up the rest from reference TRBV30 and TRBJ1-1 gives the full variable domain: SQTIHQWPATLVQPVGSPLSLECTVEGTSNPNLYWYRQAAGRGLQLLFYSVGIGQISSEVPQNLSASRPQDRQFILSSKKLLLSDSGFYLCAWGGGNGQGEAFFGQGTRLTVV.

A note on this clonotype: A much larger clonotype is one base distant, so this may be a read error. The V gene is TRBV6-2 or TRBV6-3, the J gene TRBJ1-5, with 7 bases aligning to TRBD1. Per the germline V gene, CDR1 is MNHEY and CDR2 is SVGEGT. This CDR3 has 16 residues. In DNA, the CDR3 is TGTGCCTGCAGTTACGTCCGGGGACAGCACAATCAGCCCCAGCATTTT. Translation: CACSYVRGQHNQPQHF.

This clonotype was picked up many times. The rearrangement links TRBV7-2 to TRBJ2-3; D not resolved. The CDR3 has 14 residues. Trimming pared 5 bases from V and 1 base from J, leaving 10 bases between. Germline CDR1 is SGHTA and CDR2 is FQGNSA. CDR3 coding DNA: TGTGCCAGCAGCCTTAGCAGCGGCACAGATACGCAGTATTTT. It is translated as CASSLSSGTDTQYF.

Turning to this clonotype: The junction departs from the called germline gene at one end, perhaps through a read error. V is TRBV11-2 and J is TRBJ2-1; 9 bases are shared with TRBD1. The CDR3 has 17 amino acids. Germline-derived CDR1 and CDR2 are SGHAT and FQNNGV. The CDR3 sequence is CASSQDPTGGSYNEQFF. CDR3 nucleotide sequence: TGCGCCAGCAGCCAAGATCCGACAGGGGGCTCCTACAATGAGCAGTTCTTC.

In the case of this clonotype: Possible read error: a much larger clone is one base away. The genes are TRBV20-1 and TRBJ2-4, with a possible D match to TRBD2 (5 bases). The CDR3 has 12 residues. Trimming left V 4 bases short and J 8 bases short, with 12 bases between. CDR1 is DFQATT and CDR2 is SNEGSKA in the germline V gene (reference sequence). Here the CDR3 DNA reads TGCAGTGCTAATGGGGAGACCGACATTCAGTACTTC. Its protein is CSANGETDIQYF.

This clonotype was seen repeatedly, ten times or more. V is TRBV5-1 and J is TRBJ2-7; 9 bases are a match to TRBD1. Germline assignment: CDR1 SGHRS and CDR2 YFSETQ. V trimming: 3 bases; J trimming: 3 bases; junction bases outside the gene matches: 4. The length of the CDR3 is 14 residues. CDR3 amino acids: CASSSGQGHYEQYF. The CDR3 DNA follows: TGCGCCAGCAGCTCGGGACAGGGCCACTACGAGCAGTACTTC.

This clonotype occurred many times. The chain employs TRBV27 and TRBJ2-3, with 8 nucleotides matching TRBD2. Germline-derived CDR1 and CDR2 are MNHEY and SMNVEV (reference sequence). V shed 3 bases and J 2 bases; nucleotides not matched to a gene: 10. The CDR3 sequence is 17 residues long. CDR3 residues: CASSFVVAGRNTDTQYF. The CDR3 bases are TGTGCCAGCAGTTTTGTAGTAGCGGGAAGGAACACAGATACGCAGTATTTT.

In this sample, this clonotype turned up many times. The chain joins TRBV7-2 to TRBJ2-7; the D gene could be TRBD1 or TRBD2 (5 bases each). The V gene lost 1 base and the J gene lost 4 bases, with 11 bases spanning the gap. Germline CDR1 and CDR2: SGHTA and FQGNSA. The CDR3 spans 14 residues. The DNA for the CDR3 is TGTGCCAGCAGCTTAGGGGACGCACCATACGAGCAGTACTTC. Its translation: CASSLGDAPYEQYF.

The chain is built from TRBV7-9 and TRBJ2-7; TRBD2 matches 14 bases. Losses at the gene ends were 8 bases for V and 4 bases for J; bases not matched to a gene: 10. This CDR3 has 16 amino acids. Germline V gene lookup returns CDR1 SEHNR and CDR2 FQNEAQ (reference sequence). CDR3 nucleotide sequence: TGTGCCAGCGGGAGGACTAGCGGGAGGTGGGGTTACGAGCAGTACTTC. Residues: CASGRTSGRWGYEQYF.

This clonotype was observed many times. V and J are TRBV12-3 or TRBV12-4 and TRBJ1-1, with TRBD1 as a possible D gene (5 bases). The CDR3 has 14 amino acids. V lost 6 bases and J 5 bases, leaving 16 bases between the germline ends. The CDR3 sequence: CASSPQVGGTEAFF. The DNA of the CDR3 is TGTGCCAGCAGCCCCCAGGTCGGGGGGACTGAAGCTTTCTTT.

The V and J genes are TRBV3-1 and TRBJ2-2; D ambiguous. CDR1 and CDR2 (germline): LGHDT, YNNKEL (reference sequence). This CDR3 is built from 17 residues. Between the trimmed V and J ends, which lost 1 base and 4 bases, there was a span of 16 bases. The CDR3 region is CASSQAPPAFRTGELFF. Here the CDR3 DNA reads TGTGCCAGCAGCCAAGCCCCCCCCGCCTTTCGCACCGGGGAGCTGTTTTTT.

This clonotype was seen ten or more times. The rearrangement uses TRBV5-1 and TRBJ2-3, with TRBD1 matching over 8 bases. Trimming removed 3 bases from V and 1 base from J; junction bases left unmatched: 1. CDR1 SGHRS and CDR2 YFSETQ come from the germline V gene. The CDR3 is 14 residues long. CDR3 sequence: CASSSQGGTDTQYF. Here the CDR3 DNA reads TGCGCCAGCAGCTCACAGGGGGGCACAGATACGCAGTATTTT.

This clonotype was picked up many times. V usage is TRBV3-1 and J usage is TRBJ1-1; D may be TRBD1 (6 bases). V was cut by 2 bases and J by 3 bases, with 13 bases left in between. CDR3 length: 15 residues. Germline lookup yields CDR1 LGHDT and CDR2 YNNKEL (reference sequence). The CDR3 sequence: CASSQSYRADTEAFF. CDR3 sequence (DNA): TGTGCCAGCAGCCAATCGTACAGGGCGGACACTGAAGCTTTCTTT. Complete variable domain (other parts from reference TRBV3-1 and TRBJ1-1): DTAVSQTPKYLVTQMGNDKSIKCEQNLGHDTMYWYKQDSKKFLKIMFSYNNKELIINETVPNRFSPKSPDKAHLNLHINSLELGDSAVYFCASSQSYRADTEAFFGQGTRLTVV.

This clonotype was picked up many times. This chain joins TRBV2 and TRBJ2-3; D perhaps matches TRBD2 (5 bases). V was shortened by 6 bases and J by 0 bases, with 13 bases between the two germline ends. CDR3 length: 15 amino acids. The V gene's germline CDR1 is SNHLY and CDR2 FYNNEI. The CDR3 bases are TGTGCCAGCAGCGTACTAGAAAGCAGCACAGATACGCAGTATTTT. It specifies CASSVLESSTDTQYF.

This chain connects TRBV13 to TRBJ1-2, with D hard to call. Trimming took 0 bases from V and 3 from J, leaving 8 bases between them. The germline V gene encodes CDR1 PRHDT and CDR2 FYEKMQ (reference sequence). CDR3 size: 14 residues. Written as DNA, the CDR3 is TGTGCCAGCAGCTTAGGTTCAGAAGACTATGGCTACACCTTC. This gives the protein CASSLGSEDYGYTF.

This chain joins TRBV4-2 and TRBJ2-1, with 8 bases aligning to TRBD2. The CDR3 sequence is 17 residues long. Trimming at V came to 3 bases and at J to 0 bases, leaving 7 bases not matched to a gene. Germline V gene data show CDR1 as LGHNA and CDR2 as YNFKEQ. The CDR3 here is CASSQHTSGSSYNEQFF. As DNA, the CDR3 is TGTGCCAGCAGCCAGCATACTAGCGGCAGCTCCTACAATGAGCAGTTCTTC.

At least ten counts were recorded for this clonotype. The chain uses TRBV11-2 and TRBJ2-1; D assignment may be TRBD1 or TRBD2 (5 bases each). Trimming took 3 bases from V and 6 from J, leaving 9 bases between them. CDR1 SGHAT and CDR2 FQNNGV come from the germline V gene. This CDR3 spans 13 amino acids. Here the CDR3 DNA reads TGTGCCAGCAGCTTTGAGGGGAGCAATGAGCAGTTCTTC. Amino acids: CASSFEGSNEQFF.

This clonotype was recorded many times. The chain has TRBV6-1 and TRBJ1-4, with a weak D call TRBD1 (5 bases). V gave up 6 bases and J gave up 5 bases, with 19 bases separating them. Germline values: CDR1 MNHNS, CDR2 SASEGT. This CDR3 has 16 residues. The CDR3 spells CASSEILGRSNEKLFF. The CDR3 DNA is TGTGCCAGCAGCGAAATACTGGGACGCTCGAATGAAAAACTGTTTTTT.

V usage is TRBV19 and J usage is TRBJ1-2; 8 nucleotides agree with TRBD1. J lost 7 bases, V lost 5 bases, and 6 bases had no gene match. The germline CDR1 and CDR2 sequences are LNHDA and SQIVND (reference sequence). CDR3 size: 13 residues. This CDR3 is CASSLRTGIGYTF. The CDR3 nucleotides are TGTGCCAGTAGTCTCAGGACAGGGATTGGCTACACCTTC.

This clonotype was picked up many times. This rearrangement joins TRBV5-1 to TRBJ2-3; 9 bases line up with TRBD1. The CDR3 consists of 16 residues. The germline V gene encodes CDR1 SGHRS and CDR2 YFSETQ. V trimming: 0 bases; J trimming: 4 bases; junction bases outside the gene matches: 6. Here the CDR3 DNA reads TGCGCCAGCAGCTTGGCCGGGACAGGGTATGCAGATACGCAGTATTTT. As protein: CASSLAGTGYADTQYF.

The V and J genes are TRBV6-1 and TRBJ2-7; 7 bases are shared with TRBD1. This CDR3 contains 14 residues. After removal of 2 bases from V and 2 bases from J, the junction contained 3 bases not matched to a gene. CDR1 and CDR2 (germline): MNHNS, SASEGT. The CDR3 is CASSEYGTAYEQYF. For the CDR3, the DNA is TGTGCCAGCAGTGAATACGGGACAGCCTACGAGCAGTACTTC.

This clonotype was detected a few times. The chain links TRBV19 to TRBJ1-1, with D possibly TRBD1 on 5 matching bases. CDR1 is LNHDA, CDR2 SQIVND, per germline (reference sequence). Between the trimmed V and J ends, which lost 2 bases and 3 bases, there was a span of 13 bases. The CDR3 consists of 15 residues. CDR3 sequence: CASSISQPRDTEAFF. The CDR3 nucleotides are TGTGCCAGTAGTATATCGCAGCCCAGGGACACTGAAGCTTTCTTT.

The gene calls are TRBV7-9 and TRBJ1-2; 7 nucleotides line up with TRBD1. Germline CDR1 is SEHNR and CDR2 is FQNEAQ (reference sequence). This CDR3 region has 14 residues. J was trimmed by 2 bases and V by 4 bases; bases with no gene match: 4. CDR3 protein: CASSSTGRNYGYTF. The CDR3 DNA follows: TGTGCCAGCAGCTCGACAGGGAGGAACTATGGCTACACCTTC.